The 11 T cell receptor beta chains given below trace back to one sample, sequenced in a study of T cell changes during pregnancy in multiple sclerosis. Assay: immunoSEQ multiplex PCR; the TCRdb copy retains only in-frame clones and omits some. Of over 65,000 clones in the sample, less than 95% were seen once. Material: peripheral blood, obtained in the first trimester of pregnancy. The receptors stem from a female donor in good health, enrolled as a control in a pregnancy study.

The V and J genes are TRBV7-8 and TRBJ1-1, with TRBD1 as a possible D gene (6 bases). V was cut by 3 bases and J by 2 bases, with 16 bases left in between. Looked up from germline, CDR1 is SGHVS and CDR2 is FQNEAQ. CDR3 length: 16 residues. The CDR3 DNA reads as TGTGCCAGCAGCTTGGGGGCGGGGGAAGTTAACACTGAAGCTTTCTTT. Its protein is CASSLGAGEVNTEAFF. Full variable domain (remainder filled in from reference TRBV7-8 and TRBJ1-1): GAGVSQSPRYKVAKRGQDVALRCDPISGHVSLFWYQQALGQGPEFLTYFQNEAQLDKSGLPSDRFFAERPEGSVSTLKIQRTQQEDSAVYLCASSLGAGEVNTEAFFGQGTRLTVV.

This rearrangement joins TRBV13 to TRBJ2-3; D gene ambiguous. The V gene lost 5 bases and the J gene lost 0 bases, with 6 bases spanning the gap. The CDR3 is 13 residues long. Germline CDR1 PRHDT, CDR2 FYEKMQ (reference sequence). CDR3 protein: CASSPPSTDTQYF. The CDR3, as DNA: TGTGCCAGCAGCCCCCCTAGCACAGATACGCAGTATTTT.

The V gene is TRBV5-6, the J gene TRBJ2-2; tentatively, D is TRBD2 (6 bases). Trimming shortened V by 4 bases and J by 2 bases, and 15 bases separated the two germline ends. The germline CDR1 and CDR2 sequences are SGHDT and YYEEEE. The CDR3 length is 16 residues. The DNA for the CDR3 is TGTGCCAGCAGCACCCACGGGGGAATAAACACCGGGGAGCTGTTTTTT. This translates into CASSTHGGINTGELFF.

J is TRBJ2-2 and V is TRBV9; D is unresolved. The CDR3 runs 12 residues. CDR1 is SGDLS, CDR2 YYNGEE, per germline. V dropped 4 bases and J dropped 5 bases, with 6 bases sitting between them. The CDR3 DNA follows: TGTGCCAGCAGCTTCATGACCGGGGAGCTGTTTTTT. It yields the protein CASSFMTGELFF.

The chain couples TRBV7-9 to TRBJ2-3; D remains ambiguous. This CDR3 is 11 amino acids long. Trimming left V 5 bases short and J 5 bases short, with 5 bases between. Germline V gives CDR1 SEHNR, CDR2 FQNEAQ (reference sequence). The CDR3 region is CASSREDTQYF. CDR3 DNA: TGTGCCAGCAGCCGCGAAGATACGCAGTATTTT.

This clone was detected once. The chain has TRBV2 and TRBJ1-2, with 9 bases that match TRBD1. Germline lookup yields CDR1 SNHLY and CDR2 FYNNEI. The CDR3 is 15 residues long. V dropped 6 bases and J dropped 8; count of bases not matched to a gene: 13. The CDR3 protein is CASRDRGTGIKGYTF. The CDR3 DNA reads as TGTGCCAGCAGAGATCGCGGGACAGGGATCAAAGGCTACACCTTC.

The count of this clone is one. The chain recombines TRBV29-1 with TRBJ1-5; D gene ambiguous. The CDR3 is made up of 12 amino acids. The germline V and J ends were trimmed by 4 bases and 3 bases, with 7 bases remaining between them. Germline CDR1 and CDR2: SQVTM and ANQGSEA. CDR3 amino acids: CSVGQNNQPQHF. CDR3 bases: TGCAGCGTTGGTCAGAACAATCAGCCCCAGCATTTT.

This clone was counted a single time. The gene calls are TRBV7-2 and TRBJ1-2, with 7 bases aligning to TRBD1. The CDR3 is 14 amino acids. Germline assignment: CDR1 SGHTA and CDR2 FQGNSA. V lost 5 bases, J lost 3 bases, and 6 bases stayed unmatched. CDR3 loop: CASSGDRGHYGYTF. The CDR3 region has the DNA TGTGCCAGCAGCGGGGACAGAGGGCACTATGGCTACACCTTC.

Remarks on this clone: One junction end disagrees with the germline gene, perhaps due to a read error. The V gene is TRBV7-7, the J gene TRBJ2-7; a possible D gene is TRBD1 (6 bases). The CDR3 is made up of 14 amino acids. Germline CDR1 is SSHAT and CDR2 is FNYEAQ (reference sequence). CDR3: CASSRTENSYEQYF. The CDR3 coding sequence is TGTGCTAGCAGCAGGACAGAGAACTCCTACGAGCAGTACTTC.

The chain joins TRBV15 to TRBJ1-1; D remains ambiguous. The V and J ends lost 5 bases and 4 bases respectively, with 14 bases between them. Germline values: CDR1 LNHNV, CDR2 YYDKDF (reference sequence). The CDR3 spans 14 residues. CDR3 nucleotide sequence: TGTGCCACCAGCGGTGAAAGGGCGGGCACTGAAGCTTTCTTT. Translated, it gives CATSGERAGTEAFF.

The CDR3 here is CASIEKQGNNYGYTF. The CDR3 region has the DNA TGTGCCAGTATCGAAAAACAGGGCAATAACTATGGCTACACCTTC. The rearrangement uses TRBV19 and TRBJ1-2; perhaps TRBD1 as D (6 bases). The germline V and J ends were trimmed by 7 bases and 1 base, with 16 bases remaining between them. CDR1 and CDR2 from the germline V gene are LNHDA and SQIVND (reference sequence). This CDR3 is 15 amino acids long. The full variable domain, with the rest looked up from reference TRBV19 and TRBJ1-2, is DGGITQSPKYLFRKEGQNVTLSCEQNLNHDAMYWYRQDPGQGLRLIYYSQIVNDFQKGDIAEGYSVSREKKESFPLTVTSAQKNPTAFYLCASIEKQGNNYGYTFGSGTRLTVV.